This entry describes one TCR beta chain. There is no known antigen for this receptor. No qualities accompany the bases; no much larger clone lies one base away. In the ophthalmopathy patients, disease was moderately to severely active, with a Clinical Activity Score of 3 or more, a NOSPECS grade of 4 or more, and a duration of less than 3 months. The study excluded patients with uncontrolled infections, other autoimmune diseases, pregnancy or lactation. Clinical symptoms, serum thyroxine and TRAb, thyroid ultrasound, and orbital computed tomography formed the basis for the diagnoses. Ficoll-Paque density gradient centrifugation was used to isolate PBMCs from around 10 ml of fresh peripheral blood. Total RNA was extracted using Trizol reagent, and RNA quality was assessed on an Agilent 2100 Bioanalyzer. Based on the germline V gene, the CDR1 and CDR2 sequences are LGHNA and YNFKEQ. Spanning cysteine to phenylalanine, the CDR3 consists of 13 amino acids. The sequence is cut down to CDR3 DNA, 39 bases in frame from base 1. The V end loses 0 bases and the J end loses 4 bases, and a stretch of 6 bases separates them.

The data belong to a study of T cells in Graves' hyperthyroidism and ophthalmopathy (dated by TCRdb to about 2019). Study-level background: Peripheral blood was sampled at the time of initial diagnosis, prior to any treatment. To identify TCR V-J signatures that set the groups apart, the researchers used a discovery cohort of 90 to 100 patients, made up of fewer than 50 with Graves' ophthalmopathy and 55 to 65 with stable Graves' hyperthyroidism. Prospective prediction of ophthalmopathy was tested in an independent validation cohort of under 20 hyperthyroidism patients and some 17 patients who later progressed to ophthalmopathy. The 100 or so discovery patients were randomly split 7:3 into training and test sets. In addition, the study compared T-cell repertoires in thyroid tissue and in blood from roughly 6 Graves' hyperthyroidism patients. Following sampling, methimazole starting at 30 mg daily was given to hyperthyroidism patients, and high-dose intravenous methylprednisolone was given to ophthalmopathy patients. The paper reports TCR Vbeta CDR3 sequencing of over 120 peripheral blood samples: fewer than 50 ophthalmopathy, about 75 hyperthyroidism and 17 progressor patients.

Study-level results and caveats: Most expanded thyroid clonotypes (frequency above 0.001) were also detected in blood, a finding suggesting that blood repertoires may reflect thyroid immune responses. During validation, the model predicted progression to ophthalmopathy a median of around 7 months ahead of onset, with approximately 71% sensitivity and 72% to 80% specificity. No statistical method was used to set the sample size in advance, and investigators knew the group allocation. In cross-validation, a model built on a 13 V-J signature told ophthalmopathy apart from stable hyperthyroidism with approximately 91% sensitivity and about 81% specificity, and in testing the same model reached 80%/75%.

Amplification of TCR beta CDR3 regions was carried out from RNA transcripts. For the first round of RT-PCR on the TCR CDR3, the HTBI primer set was used together with the Qiagen OneStep RT-PCR kit. A second multiplex PCR round built the libraries, followed by size selection and purification. Paired-end sequencing of the libraries was performed with 100 bp reads on an Illumina HiSeq2000. The paper's processing steps were these. Raw data were processed with SOAPnuke, discarding reads with adapters, uncalled bases, mean Phred below 15, or no exact constant-primer or identifier match. COPE v1.2.5 was used to merge high-quality paired reads, and clonotypes were defined as unique nucleotide sequences. Clonotypes were aligned to IMGT TRBV, TRBD and TRBJ reference segments using MiTCR v1.1. Only V-J combinations with frequency above 0.0001, covering about 99% of repertoires, were analysed. A TCS score was defined as the ratio of F50 (clonal expansion) to E x V (chaos), with BLOSUM62-based TCRdist applied between CDR3 peptides within each V-J. Welch's t-statistics and random forest reduced 450 to 600 V-J features to 10 to 15, which were used in a naive Bayes classifier (R e1071). TCRdb reprocessing: public reads trimmed at Q25 with fastp, clones called with MiXCR, in-frame beta chains kept. Each record represents a unique CDR3 protein, reported with the most common genes and DNA among its rows. The V and J calls come from TCRdb's annotation, not from the publication. In this sample the table shows 500,000 to 650,000 distinct CDR3 sequences, roughly a sixth of which occur a single time. Jointly, the top ten make up 17% of the sample.

The clonotype was recovered from a woman aged 18-29 years with Graves' ophthalmopathy. The sample comprised blood. The chain is encoded by TRBV4-2 joined to TRBJ1-2, with no confident D gene call. The base sequence is TGTGCCAGCAGCCAAGAGGCGGGCTATGGCTACACCTTC. Its translation reads: CASSQEAGYGYTF.